One and the same sample provided the 27 T cell receptor beta chains below, sequenced in a study of blood T cell repertoires in COVID-19. Libraries were prepared by immunoSEQ multiplex PCR; TCRdb keeps only in-frame clonotypes and omits some of them. The sample shows 160,000 or so clones, 80% to 90% of them seen only once. Sequencing was performed on peripheral blood. All receptors derive from a man aged 40-49 years with acute or convalescent COVID-19.

The genes are TRBV12-5 and TRBJ2-1, with D tentatively TRBD2 (5 bases). Trimming took 2 bases from V and 12 from J, leaving 14 bases between them. This CDR3 contains 13 residues. Germline CDR1 LGHNT, CDR2 FRNRAP. The CDR3 sequence is CASGLSGVLGQFF. In DNA form, the CDR3 reads TGTGCTAGTGGTTTGTCCGGGGTTTTGGGGCAGTTCTTC.

V is TRBV25-1 and J is TRBJ2-5; D might be TRBD1 (6 bases). The CDR3 sequence is 13 residues long. The germline V gene encodes CDR1 MGHDK and CDR2 SYGVNS. Trimming pared 7 bases from V and 3 bases from J, leaving 12 bases between. CDR3 coding DNA: TGTGCCAGCACCTCTGGGACAAAAGAGACCCAGTACTTC. Its translation: CASTSGTKETQYF.

The chain combines TRBV2 with TRBJ1-4, with 9 nucleotides matching TRBD1. Germline values: CDR1 SNHLY, CDR2 FYNNEI. With 2 bases clipped from V and 7 bases from J, the junction kept 2 bases outside the gene matches. This CDR3 contains 14 residues. In nucleotides, the CDR3 is TGTGCCAGCAGTGAACGACAGGGGGGTGAAAAACTGTTTTTT. This gives the protein CASSERQGGEKLFF.

CDR3 protein: CASSQEGGNQPQHF. The CDR3 DNA follows: TGTGCCAGCAGCCAAGAGGGGGGGAACCAGCCCCAGCATTTT. V is TRBV3-1 (or the pseudogene TRBV3-2) and J is TRBJ1-5; maybe TRBD1 (5 bases). Trimming removed 0 bases at V and 7 bases at J, with 10 bases between. Germline CDR1 is LGHDT and CDR2 is YNNKEL (reference sequence). This CDR3 is built from 14 residues.

The DNA for the CDR3 is TGTGCCAGCAGCTTAGTAGCACGACCCGTGGATGAGCAGTTCTTC. It codes for CASSLVARPVDEQFF. The chain combines TRBV7-6 with TRBJ2-1; D remains ambiguous. Trimming left V 1 base short and J 8 bases short, with 15 bases between. The CDR3 runs to 15 residues. Germline V gives CDR1 SGHVS, CDR2 FNYEAQ.

A single count supports this clone. The CDR3 coding sequence is TGTGCCAGCAGCGACGGGACAGGGATGATCTATGGCTACACCTTC. Its translation: CASSDGTGMIYGYTF. V and J are TRBV5-4 and TRBJ1-2, with 9 bases identical to TRBD1. The CDR3 extends over 15 amino acids. The trim removed 4 bases at V and 4 bases at J, leaving 8 bases unmatched. Germline CDR1 and CDR2: SGHNT and YYREEE (reference sequence).

There are a few counts of this clone. The CDR3 sequence is CSPPSGGYTF. The DNA of the CDR3 is TGCAGTCCCCCCAGCGGCGGCTACACCTTC. The chain employs TRBV20-1 and TRBJ1-2, with D unclear. The CDR3 has 10 residues. From germline, CDR1 is DFQATT and CDR2 SNEGSKA (reference sequence). The V end was cut by 8 bases, the J end by 8 bases, with 12 bases between.

The chain is built from TRBV3-1 (or the pseudogene TRBV3-2) and TRBJ2-1, with D possibly being TRBD1 (6 bases). Trimming removed 3 bases from V and 10 bases from J, with 13 bases in between. The CDR3 is 13 residues long. Germline CDR1 is LGHDT and CDR2 is YNNKEL (reference sequence). CDR3 sequence (DNA): TGTGCCAGCAGCCATAACTCCGGGACAGAGCAGTTCTTC. Protein sequence: CASSHNSGTEQFF.

The chain recombines TRBV4-3 with TRBJ1-3; D ambiguous. Trimming removed 1 base from V and 0 bases from J, with 13 bases in between. CDR3 length equals 17 residues. The germline CDR1 and CDR2 sequences are LGHNA and YSLEER. The CDR3 nucleotides read TGCGCCAGCAGCCAAGGCGGAACCGGAAGCTCTGGAAACACCATATATTTT. Residues: CASSQGGTGSSGNTIYF.

The V gene is TRBV18, the J gene TRBJ2-3; 7 bases match TRBD2. Germline V gene lookup returns CDR1 KGHSH and CDR2 LQKENI. The junction had 3 bases not matched to a gene; V was cut back by 3 bases and J by 0 bases. The length of the CDR3 is 15 residues. CDR3 region: CASSPPGGSTDTQYF. In nucleotides, the CDR3 is TGTGCCAGCTCACCCCCGGGGGGTAGCACAGATACGCAGTATTTT.

This clone was found once. The chain is built from TRBV5-4 and TRBJ1-2; possibly TRBD1 for D (6 bases). Germline V CDR1 and CDR2: SGHNT, YYREEE (reference sequence). The CDR3 spans 14 residues. V was trimmed by 6 bases and J by 6 bases, leaving 18 bases between them. CDR3 bases: TGTGCCAGCAACTCTTACCACAGGGTCAATGGCTACACCTTC. It specifies CASNSYHRVNGYTF.

V gene TRBV5-1 combines with J gene TRBJ1-2; D call uncertain. Deletions cut 0 bases from V and 6 bases from J, with 12 bases between. The CDR3 has 14 amino acids. CDR1 SGHRS and CDR2 YFSETQ come from the germline V gene. Here the CDR3 reads CASSLGEAKDGYTF. CDR3 nucleotides: TGCGCCAGCAGCTTGGGGGAGGCTAAGGATGGCTACACCTTC.

The chain employs TRBV5-4 and TRBJ1-5; D ambiguous. The length of the CDR3 is 12 residues. CDR1 is SGHNT and CDR2 is YYREEE in the germline V gene (reference sequence). V was clipped by 5 bases and J by 7 bases, with 10 bases between them. CDR3 region: CASRSGGQPQHF. CDR3 in DNA: TGTGCCAGCAGGTCGGGTGGGCAGCCCCAGCATTTT.

V gene TRBV7-2 combines with J gene TRBJ1-2; weak D call: TRBD1 (6 bases). The V gene's germline CDR1 is SGHTA and CDR2 FQGNSA. V gave up 4 bases and J gave up 9 bases, with 15 bases separating them. The CDR3 is 13 residues long. This CDR3 is CASSSGGGFSYTF. Here the CDR3 DNA reads TGTGCCAGCAGCTCCGGGGGGGGCTTCAGCTACACCTTC. The whole variable domain, filled in from reference TRBV7-2 and TRBJ1-2, reads GAGVSQSPSNKVTEKGKDVELRCDPISGHTALYWYRQSLGQGLEFLIYFQGNSAPDKSGLPSDRFSAERTGGSVSTLTIQRTQQEDSAVYLCASSSGGGFSYTFGSGTRLTVV.

With regard to this clone: Distinct nucleotide sequences in the sample also encode this CDR3. V usage is TRBV3-1 (or the pseudogene TRBV3-2) and J usage is TRBJ1-1; D remains unclear. Germline V gene lookup returns CDR1 LGHDT and CDR2 YNNKEL (reference sequence). Trimming left V 1 base short and J 3 bases short, with 9 bases between. CDR3 size: 14 residues. CDR3 bases: TGTGCCAGCAGCCAAGCGGGGAGATACACTGAAGCTTTCTTT. This encodes CASSQAGRYTEAFF.

The rearrangement uses TRBV25-1 and TRBJ1-1; no clear D. V lost 3 bases to trimming and J lost 5 bases, with 16 bases between them. From germline, CDR1 is MGHDK and CDR2 SYGVNS. The CDR3 is 15 amino acids. The CDR3, as DNA: TGTGCCAGCAGTGATCCGACGCGGGTAGGAACTGAAGCTTTCTTT. Translation gives CASSDPTRVGTEAFF.

This CDR3 is CASRKGTGAGYTF. For the CDR3, the DNA is TGTGCCAGCAGAAAAGGGACAGGGGCTGGCTACACCTTC. This chain uses TRBV6-5 with TRBJ1-2; 10 bases map to TRBD1. This CDR3 region has 13 residues. Losses at the gene ends were 6 bases for V and 7 bases for J; bases not matched to a gene: 5. Germline V gives CDR1 MNHEY, CDR2 SVGAGI.

The gene calls are TRBV11-3 and TRBJ1-5; D ambiguous. Trimming cost V 1 base and J 9 bases, with 16 bases left between them. Germline lookup yields CDR1 SGHNT and CDR2 YENEEA. The CDR3 spans 15 residues. CDR3 region: CASSLGSRFPWPQHF. The CDR3 coding sequence is TGTGCCAGCAGCTTAGGTTCGAGGTTCCCATGGCCCCAGCATTTT.

The chain carries TRBV6-2 or TRBV6-3 and TRBJ2-7; 9 nucleotides line up with TRBD1. The ends lost 6 bases at V and 7 bases at J; junction bases unmatched: 7. Germline V gene sequence: CDR1 MNHEY, CDR2 SVGEGT. The CDR3 spans 13 residues. The CDR3 region is CASSIKTGGEQYF. CDR3 nucleotide sequence: TGTGCCAGCAGCATAAAGACAGGGGGAGAGCAGTACTTC.

The CDR3 DNA follows: TGTGCCTTCAACAGGGACTCACCCCTCCACTTT. It encodes CAFNRDSPLHF. This chain joins TRBV30 and TRBJ1-6; the D gene is possibly TRBD1 (6 bases). The CDR3 has 11 residues. Trimming pared 7 bases from V and 10 bases from J, leaving 11 bases between. Germline V CDR1 and CDR2: GTSNPN, SVGIG (reference sequence).

Note on this clone: Other DNA sequences of this sample code for an identical CDR3. The V gene is TRBV2, the J gene TRBJ2-7, with D possibly being TRBD1 (6 bases). CDR1 is SNHLY, CDR2 FYNNEI, per germline. V lost 8 bases and J lost 3, with 8 bases in between. CDR3 size: 11 residues. CDR3 residues: CASSDSYEQYF. The CDR3 DNA follows: TGTGCCAGCTCGGACAGCTACGAGCAGTACTTC.

The chain combines TRBV5-4 with TRBJ1-2; D perhaps matches TRBD1 (6 bases). The V gene lost 2 bases and the J gene lost 4 bases, with 12 bases spanning the gap. This CDR3 spans 14 amino acids. CDR1 and CDR2 (germline): SGHNT, YYREEE (reference sequence). CDR3 coding DNA: TGTGCCAGCAGCTTAGGGGGGGCACTCTATGGCTACACCTTC. This translates into CASSLGGALYGYTF.

The J gene is TRBJ1-5, the V gene TRBV7-2; no definite D call. The germline gives CDR1 SGHTA, CDR2 FQGNSA. This CDR3 has 13 amino acids. The ends were cut back, 1 base at V and 5 bases at J, with 6 bases in the middle. CDR3 nucleotide sequence: TGTGCCAGCAGCTTAGTAGTGGATCAGCCCCAGCATTTT. Translating it yields CASSLVVDQPQHF.

J is TRBJ1-6 and V is TRBV11-2; the D gene is possibly TRBD1 (5 bases). Germline CDR1 reads SGHAT; CDR2 reads FQNNGV. The CDR3 length is 15 residues. Trimming shortened V by 0 bases and J by 10 bases, and 13 bases separated the two germline ends. The CDR3 DNA reads as TGTGCCAGCAGCTTAGAAGGGGCGGCCAGCTCACCCCTCCACTTT. Protein product: CASSLEGAASSPLHF.

The V gene is TRBV19, the J gene TRBJ2-7, with 7 bases matching TRBD1. Germline V gene data show CDR1 as LNHDA and CDR2 as SQIVND (reference sequence). The CDR3 loop spans 15 amino acids. With V trimmed by 6 bases and J by 0 bases, 8 bases remained unmatched. As DNA, the CDR3 is TGTGCCAGTAGGTTATCAGGGACAGTCTCCTACGAGCAGTACTTC. Amino acids: CASRLSGTVSYEQYF. The full variable domain, with the rest looked up from reference TRBV19 and TRBJ2-7, is DGGITQSPKYLFRKEGQNVTLSCEQNLNHDAMYWYRQDPGQGLRLIYYSQIVNDFQKGDIAEGYSVSREKKESFPLTVTSAQKNPTAFYLCASRLSGTVSYEQYFGPGTRLTVT.

The chain joins TRBV11-2 to TRBJ2-7; 7 bases are shared with TRBD2. CDR3 length: 15 residues. Trimming removed 0 bases from V and 0 bases from J; junction bases left unmatched: 2. Per germline, CDR1 SGHAT and CDR2 FQNNGV. The CDR3 is CASSLDGGSSYEQYF. DNA for the CDR3: TGTGCCAGCAGCTTAGATGGCGGGAGCTCCTACGAGCAGTACTTC.

This clone was seen only a few times. This chain joins TRBV11-2 and TRBJ2-7; D might be TRBD1 (5 bases). CDR1 is SGHAT, CDR2 FQNNGV, per germline. Trimming left V 3 bases short and J 2 bases short, with 8 bases between. CDR3 length equals 13 residues. This chain's CDR3 is CASSFTGTYEQYF. CDR3 DNA: TGTGCCAGCAGCTTTACAGGAACCTACGAGCAGTACTTC.